The clone carrying this T cell receptor (beta chain) was observed a few times. This specimen belongs to a study of blood T cell repertoires in COVID-19. Study summary: T cells, B-cell-depleted T cells, or PBMCs supplied cDNA or gDNA.

The CDR3 is 14 residues long. Germline CDR1 and CDR2: SNHLY and FYNNEI. V lost 3 bases to trimming and J lost 8 bases; unmatched junction nucleotides: 7. Assay: immunoSEQ multiplex PCR; the TCRdb copy retains only in-frame clones and omits some. The sample records around 30,000 clones, around 90% being singletons. This clonotype originated in a man between 65 and 85 years old with active or convalescent COVID-19. The specimen was peripheral blood. The genes are TRBV2 and TRBJ2-1; 7 bases are shared with TRBD1. The CDR3 nucleotides read TGTGCCAGCAGTGAGGCAGGGGGATTGGATGAGCAGTTCTTC. Protein product: CASSEAGGLDEQFF.